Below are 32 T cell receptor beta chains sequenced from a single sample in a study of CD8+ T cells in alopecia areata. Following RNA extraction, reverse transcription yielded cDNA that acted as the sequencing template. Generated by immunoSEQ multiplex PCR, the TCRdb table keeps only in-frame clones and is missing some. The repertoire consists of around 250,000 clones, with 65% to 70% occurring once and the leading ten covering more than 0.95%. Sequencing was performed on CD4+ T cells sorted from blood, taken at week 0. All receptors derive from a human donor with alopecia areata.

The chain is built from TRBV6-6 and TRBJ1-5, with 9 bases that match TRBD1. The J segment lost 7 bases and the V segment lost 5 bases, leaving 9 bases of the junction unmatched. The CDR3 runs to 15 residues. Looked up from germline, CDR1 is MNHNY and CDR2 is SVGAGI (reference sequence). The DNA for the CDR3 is TGTGCCAGCAGTAACCGGGACAGGGTTGGACAGCCCCAGCATTTT. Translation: CASSNRDRVGQPQHF.

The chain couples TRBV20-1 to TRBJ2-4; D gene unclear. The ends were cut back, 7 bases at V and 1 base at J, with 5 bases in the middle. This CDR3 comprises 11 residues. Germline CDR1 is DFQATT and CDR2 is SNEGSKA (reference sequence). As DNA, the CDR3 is TGCAGTGGGGCCGCCAAAAACATTCAGTACTTC. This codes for CSGAAKNIQYF.

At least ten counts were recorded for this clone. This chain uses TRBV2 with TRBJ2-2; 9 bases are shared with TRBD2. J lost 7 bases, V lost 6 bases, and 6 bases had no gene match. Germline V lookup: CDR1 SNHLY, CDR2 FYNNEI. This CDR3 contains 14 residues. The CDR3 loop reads CASRTSGWGGELFF. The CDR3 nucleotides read TGTGCCAGCAGGACTAGCGGTTGGGGCGGGGAGCTGTTTTTT.

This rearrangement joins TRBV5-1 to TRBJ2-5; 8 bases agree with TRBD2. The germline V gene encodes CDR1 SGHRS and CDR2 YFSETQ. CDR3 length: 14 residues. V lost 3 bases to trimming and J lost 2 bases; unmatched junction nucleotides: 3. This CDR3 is CASSSAGAQETQYF. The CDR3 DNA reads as TGCGCCAGCAGCTCAGCGGGGGCTCAAGAGACCCAGTACTTC.

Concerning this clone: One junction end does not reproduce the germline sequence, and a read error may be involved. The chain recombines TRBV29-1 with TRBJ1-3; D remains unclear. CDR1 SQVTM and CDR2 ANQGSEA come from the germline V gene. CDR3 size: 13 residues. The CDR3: CSVEGRSGNTIYF. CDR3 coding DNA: TGCAGCGTCGAAGGGCGCTCTGGAAACACCATATATTTT.

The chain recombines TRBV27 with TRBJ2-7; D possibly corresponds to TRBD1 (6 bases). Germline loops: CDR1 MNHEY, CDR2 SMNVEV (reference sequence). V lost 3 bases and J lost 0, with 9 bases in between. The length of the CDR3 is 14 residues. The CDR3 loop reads CASSFQGLSYEQYF. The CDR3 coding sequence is TGTGCCAGCAGTTTCCAGGGGCTCTCCTACGAGCAGTACTTC.

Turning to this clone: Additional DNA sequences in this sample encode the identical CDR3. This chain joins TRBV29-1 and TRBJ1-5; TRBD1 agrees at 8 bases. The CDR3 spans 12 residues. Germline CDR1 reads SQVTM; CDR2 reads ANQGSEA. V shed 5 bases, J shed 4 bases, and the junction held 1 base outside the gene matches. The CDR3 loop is CSVRQGNQPQHF. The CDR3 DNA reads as TGCAGCGTTCGACAGGGGAATCAGCCCCAGCATTTT.

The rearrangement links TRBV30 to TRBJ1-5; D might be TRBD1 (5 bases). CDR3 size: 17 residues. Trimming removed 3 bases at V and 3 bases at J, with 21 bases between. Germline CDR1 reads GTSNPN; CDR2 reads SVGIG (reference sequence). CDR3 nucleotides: TGTGCCTGGAGCCGGCGCCTGGGGCCCTCCGACAATCAGCCCCAGCATTTT. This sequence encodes CAWSRRLGPSDNQPQHF.

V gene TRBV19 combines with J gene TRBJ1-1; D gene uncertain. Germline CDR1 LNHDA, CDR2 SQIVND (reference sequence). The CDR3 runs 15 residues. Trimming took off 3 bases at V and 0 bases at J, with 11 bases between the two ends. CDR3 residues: CASSMRTGMNTEAFF. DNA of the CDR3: TGTGCCAGTAGTATGAGGACGGGTATGAACACTGAAGCTTTCTTT.

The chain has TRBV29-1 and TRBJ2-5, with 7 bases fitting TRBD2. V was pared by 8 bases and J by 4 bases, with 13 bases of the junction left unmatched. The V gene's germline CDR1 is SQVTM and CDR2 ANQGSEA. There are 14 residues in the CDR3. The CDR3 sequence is CSTGRGLEIETQYF. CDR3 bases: TGCAGCACTGGGAGGGGCCTTGAGATAGAGACCCAGTACTTC. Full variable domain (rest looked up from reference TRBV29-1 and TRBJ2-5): SAVISQKPSRDICQRGTSLTIQCQVDSQVTMMFWYRQQPGQSLTLIATANQGSEATYESGFVIDKFPISRPNLTFSTLTVSNMSPEDSSIYLCSTGRGLEIETQYFGPGTRLLVL.

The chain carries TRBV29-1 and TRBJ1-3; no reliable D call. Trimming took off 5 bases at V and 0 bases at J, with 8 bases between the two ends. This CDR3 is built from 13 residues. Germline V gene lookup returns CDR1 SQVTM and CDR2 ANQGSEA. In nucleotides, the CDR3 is TGCAGCGTTACGGCGGACTCTGGAAACACCATATATTTT. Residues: CSVTADSGNTIYF. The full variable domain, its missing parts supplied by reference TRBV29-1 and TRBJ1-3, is SAVISQKPSRDICQRGTSLTIQCQVDSQVTMMFWYRQQPGQSLTLIATANQGSEATYESGFVIDKFPISRPNLTFSTLTVSNMSPEDSSIYLCSVTADSGNTIYFGEGSWLTVV.

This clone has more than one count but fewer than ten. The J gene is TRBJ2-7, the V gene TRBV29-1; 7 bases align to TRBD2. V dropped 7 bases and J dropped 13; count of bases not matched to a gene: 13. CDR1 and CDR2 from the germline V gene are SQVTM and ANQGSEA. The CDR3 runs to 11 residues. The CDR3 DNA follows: TGCAGCGCGGGGTCTGGGGGGACTATATACTTC. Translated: CSAGSGGTIYF.

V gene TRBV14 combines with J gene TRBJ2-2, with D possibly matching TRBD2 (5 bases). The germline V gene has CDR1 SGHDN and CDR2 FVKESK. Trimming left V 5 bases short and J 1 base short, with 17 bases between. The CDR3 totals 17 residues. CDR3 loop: CASSTRLDSLNTGELFF. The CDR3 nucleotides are TGTGCCAGCAGCACACGGCTGGACTCGTTGAACACCGGGGAGCTGTTTTTT.

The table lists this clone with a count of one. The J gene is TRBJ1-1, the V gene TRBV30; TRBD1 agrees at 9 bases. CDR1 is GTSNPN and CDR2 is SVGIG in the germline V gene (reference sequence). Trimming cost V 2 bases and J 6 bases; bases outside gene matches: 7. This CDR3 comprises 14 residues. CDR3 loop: CAWSQPGQGPEAFF. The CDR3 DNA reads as TGTGCCTGGAGTCAACCGGGACAGGGACCTGAAGCTTTCTTT.

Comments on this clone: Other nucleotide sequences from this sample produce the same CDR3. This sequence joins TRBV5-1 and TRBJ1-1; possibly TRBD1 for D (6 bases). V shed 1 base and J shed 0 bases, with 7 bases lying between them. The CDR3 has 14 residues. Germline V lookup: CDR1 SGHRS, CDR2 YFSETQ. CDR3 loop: CASSLTGLNTEAFF. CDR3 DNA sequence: TGCGCCAGCAGCTTGACAGGGCTGAACACTGAAGCTTTCTTT.

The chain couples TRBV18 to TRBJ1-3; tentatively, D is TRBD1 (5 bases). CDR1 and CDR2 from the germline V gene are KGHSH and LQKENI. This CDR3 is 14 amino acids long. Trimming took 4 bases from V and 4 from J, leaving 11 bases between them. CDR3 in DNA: TGTGCCAGCTCACTACCGGGACTGGGAAACACCATATATTTT. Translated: CASSLPGLGNTIYF.

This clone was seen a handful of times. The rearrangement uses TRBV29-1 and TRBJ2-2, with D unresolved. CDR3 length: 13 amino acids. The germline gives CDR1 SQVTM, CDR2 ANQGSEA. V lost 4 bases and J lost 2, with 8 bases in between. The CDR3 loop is CSVGVGNTGELFF. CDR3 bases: TGCAGCGTTGGGGTGGGAAACACCGGGGAGCTGTTTTTT.

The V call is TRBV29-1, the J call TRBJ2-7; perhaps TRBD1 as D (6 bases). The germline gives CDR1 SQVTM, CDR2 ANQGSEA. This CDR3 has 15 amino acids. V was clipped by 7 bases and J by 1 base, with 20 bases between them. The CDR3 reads CSAWSGTGLSYEQYF. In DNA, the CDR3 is TGCAGCGCCTGGTCGGGAACAGGGCTTTCCTACGAGCAGTACTTC.

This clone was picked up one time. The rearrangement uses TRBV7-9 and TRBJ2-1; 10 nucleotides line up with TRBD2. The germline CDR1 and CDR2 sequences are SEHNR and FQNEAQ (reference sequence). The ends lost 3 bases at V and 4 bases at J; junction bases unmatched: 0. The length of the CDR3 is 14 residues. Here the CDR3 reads CASSFSGGYNEQFF. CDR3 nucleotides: TGTGCCAGCAGCTTTAGCGGGGGGTACAATGAGCAGTTCTTC.

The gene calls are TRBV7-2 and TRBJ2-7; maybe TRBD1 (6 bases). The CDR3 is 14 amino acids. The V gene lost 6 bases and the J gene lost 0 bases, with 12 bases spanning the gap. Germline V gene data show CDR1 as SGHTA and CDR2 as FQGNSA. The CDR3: CASRTQGSSYEQYF. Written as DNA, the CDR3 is TGTGCCAGCAGGACCCAGGGGTCCTCCTACGAGCAGTACTTC. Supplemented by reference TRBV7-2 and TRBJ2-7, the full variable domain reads GAGVSQSPSNKVTEKGKDVELRCDPISGHTALYWYRQSLGQGLEFLIYFQGNSAPDKSGLPSDRFSAERTGGSVSTLTIQRTQQEDSAVYLCASRTQGSSYEQYFGPGTRLTVT.

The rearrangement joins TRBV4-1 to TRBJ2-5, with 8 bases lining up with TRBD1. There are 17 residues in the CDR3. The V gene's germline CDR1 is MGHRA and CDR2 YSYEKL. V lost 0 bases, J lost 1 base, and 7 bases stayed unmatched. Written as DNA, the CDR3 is TGCGCCAGCAGCCAAGAGGACCCAGGGGGCTTCCAAGAGACCCAGTACTTC. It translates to CASSQEDPGGFQETQYF.

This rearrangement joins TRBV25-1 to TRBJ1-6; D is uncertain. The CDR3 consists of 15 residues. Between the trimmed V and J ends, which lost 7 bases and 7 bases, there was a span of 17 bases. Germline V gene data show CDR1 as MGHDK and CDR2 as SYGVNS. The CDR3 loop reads CASMARGPINSPLHF. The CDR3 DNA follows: TGTGCCAGCATGGCGCGGGGTCCCATAAATTCACCCCTCCACTTT.

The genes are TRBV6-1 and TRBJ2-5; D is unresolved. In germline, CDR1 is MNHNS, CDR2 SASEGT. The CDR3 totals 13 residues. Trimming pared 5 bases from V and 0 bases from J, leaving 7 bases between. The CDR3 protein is CASSIDYQETQYF. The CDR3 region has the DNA TGTGCCAGCAGTATTGACTACCAAGAGACCCAGTACTTC.

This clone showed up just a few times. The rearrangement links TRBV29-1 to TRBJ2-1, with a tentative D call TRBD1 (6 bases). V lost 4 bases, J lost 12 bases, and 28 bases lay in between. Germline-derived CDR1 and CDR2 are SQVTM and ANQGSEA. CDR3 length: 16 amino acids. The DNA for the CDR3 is TGCAGCGTTGGGGGCCTCCGGGACAAAGCCTACAATTGGCAGTTCTTC. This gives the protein CSVGGLRDKAYNWQFF.

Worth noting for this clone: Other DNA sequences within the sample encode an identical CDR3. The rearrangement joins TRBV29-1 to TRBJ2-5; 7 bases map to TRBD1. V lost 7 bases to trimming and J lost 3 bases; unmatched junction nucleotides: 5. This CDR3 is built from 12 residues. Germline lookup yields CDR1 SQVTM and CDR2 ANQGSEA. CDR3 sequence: CSASGGEETQYF. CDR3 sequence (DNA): TGCAGCGCCTCAGGGGGAGAAGAGACCCAGTACTTC.

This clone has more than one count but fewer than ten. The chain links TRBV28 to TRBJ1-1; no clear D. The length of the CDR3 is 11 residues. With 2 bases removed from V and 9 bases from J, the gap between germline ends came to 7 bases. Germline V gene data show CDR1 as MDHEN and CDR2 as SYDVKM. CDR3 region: CASSLGLKAFF. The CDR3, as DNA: TGTGCCAGCAGTTTAGGTCTGAAAGCTTTCTTT. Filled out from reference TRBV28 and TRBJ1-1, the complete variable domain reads DVKVTQSSRYLVKRTGEKVFLECVQDMDHENMFWYRQDPGLGLRLIYFSYDVKMKEKGDIPEGYSVSREKKERFSLILESASTNQTSMYLCASSLGLKAFFGQGTRLTVV.

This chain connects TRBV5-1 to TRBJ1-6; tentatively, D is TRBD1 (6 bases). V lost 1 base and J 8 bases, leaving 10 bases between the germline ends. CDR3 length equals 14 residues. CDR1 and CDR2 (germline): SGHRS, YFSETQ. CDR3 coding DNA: TGCGCCAGCAGCTTGTGGACAGAAGATTCACCCCTCCACTTT. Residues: CASSLWTEDSPLHF.

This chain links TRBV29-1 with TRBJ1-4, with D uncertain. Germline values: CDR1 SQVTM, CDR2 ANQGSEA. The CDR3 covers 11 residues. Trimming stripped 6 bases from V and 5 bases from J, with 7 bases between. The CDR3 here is CSVRINEKLFF. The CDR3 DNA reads TGCAGCGTGAGAATAAATGAAAAACTGTTTTTT. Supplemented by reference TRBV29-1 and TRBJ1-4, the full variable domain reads SAVISQKPSRDICQRGTSLTIQCQVDSQVTMMFWYRQQPGQSLTLIATANQGSEATYESGFVIDKFPISRPNLTFSTLTVSNMSPEDSSIYLCSVRINEKLFFGSGTQLSVL.

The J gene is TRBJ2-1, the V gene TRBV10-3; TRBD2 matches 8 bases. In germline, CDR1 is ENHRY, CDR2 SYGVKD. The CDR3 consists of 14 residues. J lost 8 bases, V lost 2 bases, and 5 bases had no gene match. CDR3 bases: TGTGCCATCAGTGAGGAAGCGGGGGATCATGAGCAGTTCTTC. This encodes CAISEEAGDHEQFF.

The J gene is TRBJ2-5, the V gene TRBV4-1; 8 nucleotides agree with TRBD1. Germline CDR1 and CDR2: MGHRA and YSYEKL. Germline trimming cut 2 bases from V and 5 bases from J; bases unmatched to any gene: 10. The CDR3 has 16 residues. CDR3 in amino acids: CASSQPARTGWETQYF. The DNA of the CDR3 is TGCGCCAGCAGCCAACCGGCCCGGACAGGGTGGGAGACCCAGTACTTC.

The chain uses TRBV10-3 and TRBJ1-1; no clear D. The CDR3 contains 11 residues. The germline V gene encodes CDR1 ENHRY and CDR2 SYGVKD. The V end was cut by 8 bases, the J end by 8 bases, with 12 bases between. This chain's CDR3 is CAIGRVGEAFF. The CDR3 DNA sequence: TGTGCCATCGGGAGGGTAGGAGAAGCTTTCTTT.

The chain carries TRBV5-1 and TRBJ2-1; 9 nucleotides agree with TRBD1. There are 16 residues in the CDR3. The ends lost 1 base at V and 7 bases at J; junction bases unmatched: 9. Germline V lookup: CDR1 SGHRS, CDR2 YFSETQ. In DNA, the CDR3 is TGCGCCAGCAGCTTGCTATCGGGACAGGGAGGGAATGAGCAGTTCTTC. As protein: CASSLLSGQGGNEQFF.